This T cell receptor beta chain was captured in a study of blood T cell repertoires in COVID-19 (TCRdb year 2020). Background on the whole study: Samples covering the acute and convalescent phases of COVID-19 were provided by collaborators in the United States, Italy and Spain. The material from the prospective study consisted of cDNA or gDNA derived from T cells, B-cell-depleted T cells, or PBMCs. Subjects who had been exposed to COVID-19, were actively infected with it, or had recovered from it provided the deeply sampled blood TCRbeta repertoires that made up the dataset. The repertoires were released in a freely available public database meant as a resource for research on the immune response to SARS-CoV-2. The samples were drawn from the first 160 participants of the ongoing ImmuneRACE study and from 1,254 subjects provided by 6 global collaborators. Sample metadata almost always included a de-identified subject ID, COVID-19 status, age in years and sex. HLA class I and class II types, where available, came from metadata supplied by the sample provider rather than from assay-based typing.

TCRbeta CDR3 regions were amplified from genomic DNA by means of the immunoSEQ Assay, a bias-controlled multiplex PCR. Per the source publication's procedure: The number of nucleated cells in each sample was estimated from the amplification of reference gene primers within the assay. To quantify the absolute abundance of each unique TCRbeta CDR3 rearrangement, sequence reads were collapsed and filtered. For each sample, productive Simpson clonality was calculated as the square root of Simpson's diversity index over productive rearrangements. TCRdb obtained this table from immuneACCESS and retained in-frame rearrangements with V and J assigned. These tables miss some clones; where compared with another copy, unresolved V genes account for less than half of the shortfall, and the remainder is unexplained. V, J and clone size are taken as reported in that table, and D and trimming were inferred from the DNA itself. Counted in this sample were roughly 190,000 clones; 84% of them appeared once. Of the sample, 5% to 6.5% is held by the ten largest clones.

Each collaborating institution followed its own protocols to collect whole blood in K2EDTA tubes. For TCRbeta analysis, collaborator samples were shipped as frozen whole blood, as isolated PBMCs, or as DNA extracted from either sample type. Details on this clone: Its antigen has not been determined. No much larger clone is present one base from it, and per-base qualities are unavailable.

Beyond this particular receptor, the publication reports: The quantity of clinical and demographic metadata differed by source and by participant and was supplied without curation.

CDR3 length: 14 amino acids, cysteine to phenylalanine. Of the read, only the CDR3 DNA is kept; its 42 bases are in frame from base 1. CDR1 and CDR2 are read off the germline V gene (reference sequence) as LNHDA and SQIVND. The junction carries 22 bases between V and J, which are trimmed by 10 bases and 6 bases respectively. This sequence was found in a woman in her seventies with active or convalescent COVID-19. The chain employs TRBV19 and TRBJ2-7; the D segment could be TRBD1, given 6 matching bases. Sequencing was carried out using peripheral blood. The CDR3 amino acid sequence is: CATSNRDKAFEQYF. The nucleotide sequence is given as TGTGCCACCTCAAATCGGGACAAGGCCTTCGAGCAGTACTTC.